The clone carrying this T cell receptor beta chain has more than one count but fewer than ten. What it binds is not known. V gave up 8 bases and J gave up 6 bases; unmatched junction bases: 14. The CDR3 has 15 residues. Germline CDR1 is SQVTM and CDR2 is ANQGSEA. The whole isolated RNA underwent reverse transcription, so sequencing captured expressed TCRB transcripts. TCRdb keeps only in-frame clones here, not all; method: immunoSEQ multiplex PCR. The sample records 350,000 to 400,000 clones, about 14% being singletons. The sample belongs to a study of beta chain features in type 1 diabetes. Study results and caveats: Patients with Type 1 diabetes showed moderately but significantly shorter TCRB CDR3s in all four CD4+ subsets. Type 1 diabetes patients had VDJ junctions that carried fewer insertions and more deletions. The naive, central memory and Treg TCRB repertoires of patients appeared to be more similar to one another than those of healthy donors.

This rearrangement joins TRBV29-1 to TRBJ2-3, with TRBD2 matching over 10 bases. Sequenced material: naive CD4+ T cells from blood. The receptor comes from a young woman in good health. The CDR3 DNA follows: TGCAGCACTAAGCGGGAGGGTTTTGGTACGGATACGCAGTATTTT. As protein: CSTKREGFGTDTQYF.